This TCR beta chain derives from a study of T cells in narcolepsy. The study, taken as a whole, reports: Reportedly, autoreactive clonotypes were serially detected in patients' blood but not controls'. In some patient and control memory CD4+ samples, autoreactive clones were absent. Same-patient CSF and blood CD4+ T cell clonotypes included HCRT-specific and TRIB2-specific autoreactive ones.

As regards this clone: What it binds is unknown.

Trimming pared 7 bases from V and 7 bases from J, leaving 7 bases between. There are 11 residues in the CDR3. CDR1 and CDR2 (germline): SSHAT, FNYEAQ (reference sequence). Sequenced by immunoSEQ multiplex PCR; TCRdb stores in-frame clones only, minus some. The sample holds about 27,000 clones, around 78% seen once. This rearrangement joins TRBV7-7 to TRBJ2-2; D gene unclear. Sequenced material: CD45RA- memory CD4+ T cells from PBMCs. The clonotype originates from a human donor with narcolepsy. CDR3 nucleotides: TGTGCCAGCACCTCGGGCGGGGAGCTGTTTTTT. Its translation is CASTSGGELFF.